The 4 T cell receptor beta chains below were found in one sample sequenced in a study of T-cell reconstitution after alpha-beta-depleted transplantation in children. Preparation of the TCRbeta library involved a method that used unique molecular identifiers. TCRdb reanalysed the PCR reads using MiXCR and keeps one entry per CDR3 protein. Of some 500,000 distinct CDR3 sequences in the sample, 15% to 20% were seen once. Sequenced material: PBMCs from the stem cell graft donor, taken from the stem cell graft. The receptors were gathered from a human donor who donated a stem cell graft to a child with acute lymphoblastic leukemia.

There are a few counts of this clonotype. The chain employs TRBV20-1 and TRBJ2-5; 10 positions agree with TRBD1. The germline V gene has CDR1 DFQATT and CDR2 SNEGSKA (reference sequence). V trimming: 6 bases; J trimming: 9 bases; junction bases outside the gene matches: 10. The CDR3 covers 13 residues. The CDR3 here is CSATGTGVMAQYF. For the CDR3, the DNA is TGCAGTGCCACCGGGACAGGGGTTATGGCCCAGTACTTC.

This clonotype has only a few counts. CDR3 DNA: TGTGCCACCACGGGACTAGCGGATAAGAATACGCAGTATTTT. This encodes CATTGLADKNTQYF. The V call is TRBV2, the J call TRBJ2-3, with 11 positions matching TRBD2. CDR3 size: 14 residues. V lost 10 bases, J lost 7 bases, and 10 bases stayed unmatched. CDR1 SNHLY and CDR2 FYNNEI come from the germline V gene.

This clonotype has just a few counts. V and J are TRBV2 and TRBJ2-1; D gene ambiguous. Trimming removed 10 bases at V and 1 base at J, with 17 bases between. The CDR3 is 15 amino acids. CDR1 is SNHLY and CDR2 is FYNNEI in the germline V gene. CDR3: CAIHRAVRSYNEQFF. CDR3 nucleotide sequence: TGTGCCATACATCGGGCCGTACGGTCCTACAATGAGCAGTTCTTC. The entire variable domain, with the rest obtained from reference TRBV2 and TRBJ2-1, is as follows: EPEVTQTPSHQVTQMGQEVILRCVPISNHLYFYWYRQILGQKVEFLVSFYNNEISEKSEIFDDQFSVERPDGSNFTLKIRSTKLEDSAMYFCAIHRAVRSYNEQFFGPGTRLTVL.

The rearrangement joins TRBV7-2 to TRBJ1-5; D remains ambiguous. Germline V gene lookup returns CDR1 SGHTA and CDR2 FQGNSA. The CDR3 spans 13 residues. Trimming cost V 6 bases and J 5 bases, with 11 bases left between them. The CDR3 coding sequence is TGTGCCAGCAGGTTTCCAGGCGATCAGCCCCAGCATTTT. Encoded protein: CASRFPGDQPQHF. The whole variable domain, remainder taken from reference TRBV7-2 and TRBJ1-5, is GAGVSQSPSNKVTEKGKDVELRCDPISGHTALYWYRQSLGQGLEFLIYFQGNSAPDKSGLPSDRFSAERTGGSVSTLTIQRTQQEDSAVYLCASRFPGDQPQHFGDGTRLSIL.